The 15 T cell receptor beta chains below come from one sample, sequenced in a study of cytomegalovirus exposure and HLA in healthy donors. Primers: 60 Vbeta forward and 13 Jbeta reverse. Sequencing used immunoSEQ multiplex PCR; TCRdb keeps in-frame clones, though not all of them. Among some 150,000 clones listed, around 85% were seen once. The sequenced material came from PBMCs. The receptors stem from a female donor in good health and CMV-seronegative.

The genes are TRBV27 and TRBJ1-5; TRBD1 might be the D (6 bases). Per germline, CDR1 MNHEY and CDR2 SMNVEV (reference sequence). There are 15 residues in the CDR3. Trimming removed 3 bases from V and 5 bases from J, with 14 bases in between. CDR3 coding DNA: TGTGCCAGCAGTTTGGGGGGGGCAGATTATCAGCCCCAGCATTTT. Translating gives CASSLGGADYQPQHF.

This sequence joins TRBV7-6 and TRBJ2-7, with 15 bases aligning to TRBD2. Germline V gives CDR1 SGHVS, CDR2 FNYEAQ. V trimming: 5 bases; J trimming: 4 bases; junction bases outside the gene matches: 9. CDR3 length: 17 residues. The CDR3 coding sequence is TGTGCCAGCAGCCGAAAGAAGGGACTAGCGGGAGGTTACGAGCAGTACTTC. As protein: CASSRKKGLAGGYEQYF.

This clone was seen a few times. The rearrangement uses TRBV9 and TRBJ1-2, with D possibly matching TRBD1 (6 bases). V lost 0 bases, J lost 6 bases, and 12 bases lay in between. Germline V lookup: CDR1 SGDLS, CDR2 YYNGEE. The CDR3 is 14 amino acids. CDR3 loop: CASSVDQGTHGYTF. The CDR3 nucleotides are TGTGCCAGCAGCGTAGACCAAGGGACACATGGCTACACCTTC. The variable domain in full, with the rest retrieved from reference TRBV9 and TRBJ1-2, is DSGVTQTPKHLITATGQRVTLRCSPRSGDLSVYWYQQSLDQGLQFLIQYYNGEERAKGNILERFSAQQFPDLHSELNLSSLELGDSALYFCASSVDQGTHGYTFGSGTRLTVV.

The rearrangement joins TRBV25-1 to TRBJ1-1; the match to TRBD1 covers 8 bases. The V segment lost 3 bases and the J segment 3 bases; nucleotides outside the gene matches: 6. Looked up from germline, CDR1 is MGHDK and CDR2 is SYGVNS. The CDR3 spans 15 residues. The CDR3 DNA reads as TGTGCCAGCAGTGACCTCGGACAGGGAGACACTGAAGCTTTCTTT. Translating it yields CASSDLGQGDTEAFF.

This chain joins TRBV5-6 and TRBJ2-3, with a weak D call TRBD1 (6 bases). The CDR3 is 14 residues long. V was trimmed by 5 bases and J by 0 bases, leaving 10 bases between them. Germline V CDR1 and CDR2: SGHDT, YYEEEE. The CDR3 protein is CASRPRGSTDTQYF. The CDR3 nucleotides are TGTGCCAGCAGACCTAGGGGGAGCACAGATACGCAGTATTTT.

This chain connects TRBV19 to TRBJ1-2; 7 bases map to TRBD1. This CDR3 contains 15 residues. V gave up 2 bases and J gave up 4 bases; unmatched junction bases: 7. The germline CDR1 and CDR2 sequences are LNHDA and SQIVND (reference sequence). CDR3: CASSIRQGEGYGYTF. The CDR3 DNA reads TGTGCCAGTAGTATACGACAGGGTGAAGGCTATGGCTACACCTTC.

The chain joins TRBV4-1 to TRBJ2-7; D is perhaps TRBD1 (6 bases). The CDR3 runs to 18 residues. Trimming took off 0 bases at V and 2 bases at J, with 20 bases between the two ends. Germline lookup yields CDR1 MGHRA and CDR2 YSYEKL. The CDR3 here is CASSQDKTHGQLPYEQYF. The CDR3 nucleotides are TGCGCCAGCAGCCAAGATAAGACCCACGGACAGCTCCCCTACGAGCAGTACTTC.

This chain links TRBV6-5 with TRBJ2-2; TRBD1 might be the D (6 bases). V dropped 3 bases and J dropped 1 base, with 9 bases sitting between them. Germline V CDR1 and CDR2: MNHEY, SVGAGI. The CDR3 spans 15 residues. CDR3 nucleotide sequence: TGTGCCAGCAGTTATGACAGGCTGAACACCGGGGAGCTGTTTTTT. This codes for CASSYDRLNTGELFF.

The chain uses TRBV7-6 and TRBJ1-1, with D hard to call. CDR3 length: 15 amino acids. Germline CDR1 reads SGHVS; CDR2 reads FNYEAQ. Between the trimmed V and J ends, which lost 5 bases and 6 bases, there was a span of 19 bases. CDR3: CASSPLVAPFSEAFF. DNA for the CDR3: TGTGCCAGCAGCCCTCTCGTGGCCCCCTTTTCTGAAGCTTTCTTT.

This clone was found a few times. The chain recombines TRBV10-1 with TRBJ1-5; 7 bases map to TRBD1. Germline CDR1 is WNHNN and CDR2 is SYGVQD (reference sequence). Trimming took 5 bases from V and 3 from J; bases not matched to a gene: 4. The CDR3 runs to 14 residues. The CDR3 protein is CASSTGDPNQPQHF. The CDR3 nucleotides read TGCGCCAGCAGTACAGGGGACCCCAATCAGCCCCAGCATTTT.

The chain recombines TRBV6-5 with TRBJ1-5, with TRBD1 identical over 10 bases. Unmatched junction bases numbered 4, after V lost 8 bases and J lost 0 bases. Germline CDR1 MNHEY, CDR2 SVGAGI. This CDR3 region has 15 residues. CDR3 DNA sequence: TGTGCCAGCCGGGACAGGGGTTATAGCAATCAGCCCCAGCATTTT. Protein: CASRDRGYSNQPQHF.

V gene TRBV5-1 combines with J gene TRBJ2-1; 7 nucleotides align to TRBD1. This CDR3 has 20 residues. The germline gives CDR1 SGHRS, CDR2 YFSETQ. Losses at the gene ends were 2 bases for V and 0 bases for J; bases not matched to a gene: 17. The CDR3 here is CASSLQGISLPRSSYNEQFF. CDR3 bases: TGCGCCAGCAGCTTACAGGGGATTTCCCTCCCGAGGAGCTCCTACAATGAGCAGTTCTTC.

CDR3 region: CASSQQGANQPQHF. The CDR3 region has the DNA TGTGCCAGCAGCCAACAGGGGGCTAATCAGCCCCAGCATTTT. V is TRBV4-2 and J is TRBJ1-5; the match to TRBD1 covers 8 bases. The CDR3 loop spans 14 amino acids. After removal of 2 bases from V and 4 bases from J, the junction contained 1 base not matched to a gene. Germline V CDR1 and CDR2: LGHNA, YNFKEQ.

The chain recombines TRBV5-1 with TRBJ1-4; 7 positions match TRBD1. This CDR3 is built from 17 residues. V lost 1 base to trimming and J lost 0 bases; unmatched junction nucleotides: 6. Germline V gene lookup returns CDR1 SGHRS and CDR2 YFSETQ. The CDR3, as DNA: TGCGCCAGCAGCTTGCGGGACAGCCTTGCAACTAATGAAAAACTGTTTTTT. Residues: CASSLRDSLATNEKLFF.

The chain is built from TRBV7-9 and TRBJ1-5, with no clear D. The CDR3 is 14 residues long. V was pared by 5 bases and J by 7 bases, with 15 bases between. The germline gives CDR1 SEHNR, CDR2 FQNEAQ (reference sequence). CDR3 nucleotide sequence: TGTGCCAGCAGCCTAGGCGGGGTTTGGCAGCCCCAGCATTTT. It is translated as CASSLGGVWQPQHF.